These T cell receptor beta chains were read from a single sample in a study of T cell repertoires in cytomegalovirus infection. Each CDR3 protein is one row after TCRdb ran MiXCR on the reads. The data contain around 310,000 distinct CDR3 sequences, just under 30% of them seen just once; the ten biggest clones take up around 18%. These receptors' antigens are unknown. The specimen comprised cultured PBMCs, sampled from culture after CMV antigen stimulation. The receptors were sampled from a human donor in good health (CMV status not recorded). Some clones in this sample may be carry-over from other donors' samples. The CDR3 runs from the conserved cysteine through the conserved F or W. Each record gives: clone size, J gene, D gene, V gene, CDR3 protein, CDR3 DNA. D genes are given only for firm matches. Not all rows give a size; the values are once, few, many and, for expanded clones, a class.

size: few
J: TRBJ1-5
D: .
V: TRBV15
CDR3: CATSRNWLGLGNQPQHF
DNA: TGTGCCACCAGCAGGAATTGGCTGGGGCTAGGAAATCAGCCCCAGCATTTT

size: .
J: TRBJ2-5
D: .
V: TRBV7-9
CDR3: CASRSTTTGETQYF
DNA: TGTGCCAGCAGGTCCACTACTACCGGGGAGACCCAGTACTTC

size: .
J: TRBJ2-1
D: .
V: TRBV11-2
CDR3: CASRAFGAPANEQFF
DNA: TGTGCCAGCAGAGCGTTCGGGGCTCCTGCCAATGAGCAGTTCTTC

size: few
J: TRBJ1-3
D: .
V: TRBV12-3/TRBV12-4
CDR3: CASSPLTGDTIYF
DNA: TGTGCCAGCAGCCCTCTTACAGGCGACACCATATATTTT

size: few
J: TRBJ1-1
D: .
V: TRBV6-5
CDR3: CASSYSGEGKYTEAFF
DNA: TGTGCCAGCAGTTACTCGGGGGAAGGGAAGTACACTGAAGCTTTCTTT

size: once
J: TRBJ2-7
D: TRBD2
V: TRBV27
CDR3: CASSLAGVGSYEQYF
DNA: TGTGCCAGCAGTTTAGCGGGAGTAGGTAGCTACGAGCAGTACTTC

size: few
J: TRBJ1-5
D: .
V: TRBV24-1
CDR3: CATSVRGEQPQHF
DNA: TGTGCCACCAGTGTCCGGGGGGAACAGCCCCAGCATTTT

size: .
J: TRBJ2-3
D: .
V: TRBV6-2/TRBV6-3
CDR3: CASSYSRRETTDTQYF
DNA: TGTGCCAGCAGTTACTCGAGGAGGGAAACCACAGATACGCAGTATTTT

size: few
J: TRBJ1-4
D: .
V: TRBV6-1
CDR3: CASSGWTATNEKLFF
DNA: TGTGCCAGCAGTGGGTGGACGGCAACTAATGAAAAACTGTTTTTT

size: .
J: TRBJ2-2
D: TRBD2
V: TRBV6-1
CDR3: CASSEPAGGIGELFF
DNA: TGTGCCAGCAGTGAACCAGCGGGAGGGATCGGGGAGCTGTTTTTT

size: few
J: TRBJ2-1
D: TRBD1
V: TRBV5-1
CDR3: CASSLGRGRRNEQFF
DNA: TGCGCCAGCAGCTTGGGAAGGGGGCGCAGAAATGAGCAGTTCTTC

size: .
J: TRBJ1-1
D: TRBD1
V: TRBV19
CDR3: CASSFDRGDTEAFF
DNA: TGTGCCAGTAGTTTCGACAGGGGGGACACTGAAGCTTTCTTT

size: .
J: TRBJ2-5
D: .
V: TRBV24-1
CDR3: CATSGGKPPDQETQYF
DNA: TGTGCCACCAGTGGCGGAAAACCCCCAGACCAAGAGACCCAGTACTTC

size: few
J: TRBJ1-2
D: TRBD1
V: TRBV6-5
CDR3: CASSKTGALYGYTF
DNA: TGTGCCAGCAGCAAGACAGGGGCCCTCTATGGCTACACCTTC

size: few
J: TRBJ1-4
D: TRBD1
V: TRBV28
CDR3: CASSLRDRTTNEKLFF
DNA: TGTGCCAGCAGTTTACGGGACAGGACAACTAATGAAAAACTGTTTTTT

size: many
J: TRBJ2-2
D: TRBD1
V: TRBV12-3/TRBV12-4
CDR3: CASRWGWDRSYTGELFF
DNA: TGTGCCAGCAGATGGGGTTGGGACAGGAGTTACACCGGGGAGCTGTTTTTT

size: .
J: TRBJ2-3
D: TRBD2
V: TRBV19
CDR3: CASSTYNRDYTDTQYF
DNA: TGTGCCAGTAGTACCTACAACCGGGACTACACAGATACGCAGTATTTT

size: few
J: TRBJ1-3
D: .
V: TRBV10-3
CDR3: CAISQGGFGNTIYF
DNA: TGTGCCATCAGCCAAGGAGGCTTCGGAAACACCATATATTTT

size: many
J: TRBJ1-2
D: .
V: TRBV7-8
CDR3: CASSLAVRGDGYTF
DNA: TGTGCCAGCAGCTTAGCGGTTCGGGGCGATGGCTACACCTTC

size: .
J: TRBJ2-2
D: .
V: TRBV5-1
CDR3: CASSAQVGRAPNTGELFF
DNA: TGCGCCAGCAGCGCCCAGGTGGGGCGGGCCCCGAACACCGGGGAGCTGTTTTTT

size: once
J: TRBJ2-1
D: TRBD2
V: TRBV20-1
CDR3: CSARGLAGAYNEQFF
DNA: TGCAGTGCTAGGGGACTAGCGGGAGCCTACAATGAGCAGTTCTTC

size: few
J: TRBJ1-2
D: TRBD1
V: TRBV24-1
CDR3: CATSDPGQGLDYGYTF
DNA: TGTGCCACCAGTGACCCGGGACAGGGCTTGGACTATGGCTACACCTTC

size: .
J: TRBJ1-1
D: TRBD1
V: TRBV4-2
CDR3: CASSQVTGPGDTEAFF
DNA: TGTGCCAGCAGCCAAGTGACAGGGCCCGGGGACACTGAAGCTTTCTTT

size: .
J: TRBJ1-1
D: .
V: TRBV7-8
CDR3: CASSPPPQGGGIEAFF
DNA: TGTGCCAGCAGCCCACCGCCACAGGGAGGGGGTATAGAAGCTTTCTTT

size: .
J: TRBJ1-1
D: .
V: TRBV6-6
CDR3: CASKGSGTEAFF
DNA: TGTGCCAGCAAGGGGTCTGGGACTGAAGCTTTCTTT

size: .
J: TRBJ2-2
D: .
V: TRBV7-6
CDR3: CASSLVTGGPTGELFF
DNA: TGTGCCAGCAGCTTAGTTACCGGGGGCCCCACCGGGGAGCTGTTTTTT

size: few
J: TRBJ2-7
D: .
V: TRBV7-6
CDR3: CASSLYQGLSYEQYF
DNA: TGTGCCAGCAGCTTATACCAGGGACTTTCCTACGAGCAGTACTTC

size: few
J: TRBJ2-7
D: TRBD1
V: TRBV11-1
CDR3: CASSFMDRGVYEQYF
DNA: TGTGCCAGCAGCTTCATGGACAGGGGAGTCTACGAGCAGTACTTC

size: few
J: TRBJ1-2
D: TRBD1
V: TRBV10-3
CDR3: CAIRRAGTDANYGYTF
DNA: TGTGCCATCAGGAGAGCCGGGACAGATGCTAACTATGGCTACACCTTC

size: .
J: TRBJ2-7
D: TRBD1
V: TRBV12-3/TRBV12-4
CDR3: CASSGTGGLHEQYF
DNA: TGTGCCAGCAGCGGGACAGGGGGGTTGCACGAGCAGTACTTC

size: .
J: TRBJ2-5
D: TRBD2
V: TRBV3-1
CDR3: CASSQSGERGTQYF
DNA: TGTGCCAGCAGCCAGAGCGGGGAGAGGGGGACCCAGTACTTC

size: .
J: TRBJ2-5
D: TRBD1
V: TRBV10-3
CDR3: CAISDGTVETQYF
DNA: TGTGCCATCAGTGATGGGACAGTAGAGACCCAGTACTTC

size: .
J: TRBJ2-2
D: .
V: TRBV5-1
CDR3: CASSYPGPGELFF
DNA: TGCGCCAGCAGCTACCCCGGCCCCGGGGAGCTGTTTTTT

size: .
J: TRBJ2-6
D: .
V: TRBV5-1
CDR3: CASSPPFDGANVLTF
DNA: TGCGCCAGCAGCCCGCCTTTCGACGGGGCCAACGTCCTGACTTTC

size: .
J: TRBJ2-7
D: .
V: TRBV27
CDR3: CASTVYGGSVEQYF
DNA: TGTGCCAGCACTGTTTATGGGGGCTCGGTCGAGCAGTACTTC

size: few
J: TRBJ1-1
D: .
V: TRBV7-2
CDR3: CASSRLRDTEAFF
DNA: TGTGCCAGCAGCCGACTACGGGACACTGAAGCTTTCTTT

size: .
J: TRBJ1-5
D: TRBD1
V: TRBV20-1
CDR3: CSAQDRSNQPQHF
DNA: TGCAGTGCCCAGGACAGGAGCAATCAGCCCCAGCATTTT

size: few
J: TRBJ1-6
D: .
V: TRBV7-2
CDR3: CASSLVGRRGNSPLHF
DNA: TGTGCCAGCAGCCTGGTAGGGCGCAGGGGCAATTCACCCCTCCACTTT

size: few
J: TRBJ2-1
D: .
V: TRBV23-1
CDR3: CASSQISGIYDVNEQFF
DNA: TGCGCCAGCAGTCAAATAAGCGGTATATACGACGTCAATGAGCAGTTCTTC

size: .
J: TRBJ1-1
D: .
V: TRBV28
CDR3: CASSFNEGLGGAFF
DNA: TGTGCCAGCAGTTTCAACGAAGGACTCGGTGGGGCTTTCTTT

size: .
J: TRBJ2-1
D: TRBD2
V: TRBV13
CDR3: CASSPPWVAGVNEQFF
DNA: TGTGCCAGCAGCCCGCCTTGGGTAGCGGGAGTCAATGAGCAGTTCTTC

size: .
J: TRBJ2-1
D: .
V: TRBV2
CDR3: CASKSDGGVNEQFF
DNA: TGTGCCAGCAAGTCGGACGGAGGCGTCAATGAGCAGTTCTTC

size: few
J: TRBJ1-3
D: .
V: TRBV19
CDR3: CASSKEPGNTIYF
DNA: TGTGCCAGTAGTAAGGAACCTGGAAACACCATATATTTT

size: few
J: TRBJ1-1
D: .
V: TRBV28
CDR3: CASTVGGAGNTEAFF
DNA: TGTGCCAGCACCGTCGGGGGGGCAGGGAACACTGAAGCTTTCTTT

size: many
J: TRBJ2-3
D: .
V: TRBV27
CDR3: CASSLSYLGQRYF
DNA: TGTGCCAGCAGTTTATCGTATCTGGGCCAACGGTATTTT

size: few
J: TRBJ1-4
D: .
V: TRBV18
CDR3: CASSPRTAQGTNEKLFF
DNA: TGTGCCAGCTCACCTAGGACTGCGCAGGGCACTAATGAAAAACTGTTTTTT

size: few
J: TRBJ2-1
D: TRBD1
V: TRBV6-1
CDR3: CATGQGVNEQFF
DNA: TGTGCCACCGGACAGGGAGTCAATGAGCAGTTCTTC

size: .
J: TRBJ1-2
D: .
V: TRBV7-9
CDR3: CASSSYSGSGYNYGYTF
DNA: TGTGCCAGCAGCTCTTACAGCGGGTCTGGTTATAACTATGGCTACACCTTC

size: few
J: TRBJ2-5
D: TRBD2
V: TRBV11-1
CDR3: CASSQLGSGTRETQYF
DNA: TGTGCCAGCAGCCAACTGGGTAGCGGGACTAGAGAGACCCAGTACTTC

size: .
J: TRBJ1-1
D: .
V: TRBV6-6
CDR3: CASSFTGRNTEAFF
DNA: TGTGCCAGCAGTTTTACAGGGAGGAACACTGAAGCTTTCTTT

size: .
J: TRBJ1-3
D: TRBD1
V: TRBV6-1
CDR3: CASSPSPDRRNTIYF
DNA: TGTGCCAGCAGTCCATCCCCGGACAGGAGAAACACCATATATTTT

size: .
J: TRBJ2-7
D: .
V: TRBV24-1
CDR3: CATSDPGGPGNEQYF
DNA: TGTGCCACCAGTGACCCCGGAGGGCCTGGAAACGAGCAGTACTTC